This T cell receptor beta chain was sequenced for a study of Ad26.COV2.S vaccination and SARS-CoV-2 variants. At the level of the study: Dosing was one shot or two shots 56 days apart. Points from the study as a whole: Whether participants received vaccine or placebo, their non-spike TCR breadth was similar.

This clone was observed a few times. Its matching antigen is unknown. This table comes from immunoSEQ multiplex PCR, and its TCRdb copy is limited to in-frame clones, with some not included. Among about 350,000 clones, approximately 86% were seen once, and the ten largest hold roughly a tenth. Treatment noted: around 19 received Ad26.COV2.S at low or high dose, single or two shots; several received placebo; per-sample allocation not given. Samples analyzed were those drawn on day 63 after the first vaccine or placebo injection. This clonotype was sampled from a person between 18 and 65 years old who received the Ad26.COV2.S COVID-19 vaccine or a placebo. This specimen consisted of peripheral blood, obtained in a trial of Ad26.COV2.S vaccine versus placebo.

The DNA of the CDR3 is TGTGCCAGCAGTGAAACCAGAGGGGCCAATCAGCCCCAGCATTTT. Translated: CASSETRGANQPQHF. This chain links TRBV6-1 with TRBJ1-5; weak D call: TRBD1 (5 bases). CDR1 is MNHNS, CDR2 SASEGT, per germline. CDR3 length: 15 residues. The V gene lost 2 bases and the J gene lost 3 bases, with 11 bases spanning the gap.